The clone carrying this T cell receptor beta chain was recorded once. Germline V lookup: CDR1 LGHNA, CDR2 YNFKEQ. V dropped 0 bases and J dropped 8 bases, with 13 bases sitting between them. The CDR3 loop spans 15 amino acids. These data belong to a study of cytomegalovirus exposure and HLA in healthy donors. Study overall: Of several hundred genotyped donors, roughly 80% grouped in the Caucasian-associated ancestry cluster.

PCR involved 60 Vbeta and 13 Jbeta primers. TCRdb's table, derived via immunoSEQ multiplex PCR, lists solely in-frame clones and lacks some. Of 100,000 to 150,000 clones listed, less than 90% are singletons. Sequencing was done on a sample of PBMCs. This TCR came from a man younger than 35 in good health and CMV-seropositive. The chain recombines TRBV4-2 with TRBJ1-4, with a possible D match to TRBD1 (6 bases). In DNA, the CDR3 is TGTGCCAGCAGCCAAGATAGGGGGGGATTCGAAAAACTGTTTTTT. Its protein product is CASSQDRGGFEKLFF.